One sample yielded the 8 T cell receptor beta chains listed below, sequenced in a study of T-cell reconstitution after alpha-beta-depleted transplantation in children. Molecular barcoding with unique molecular identifiers was used for the TCRbeta library. TCRdb passed the PCR reads through MiXCR, listing each CDR3 protein once. The sample includes about 1,000,000 distinct CDR3 sequences, roughly 29% of them seen just once. Sequences were derived from PBMCs, mostly from graft donor cells, sampled 360 days after TCRalphabeta/CD19-depleted stem cell transplant. These receptors came from a boy younger than two who had a stem cell transplant for SCID, so the T cells may come from the graft donor.

This clonotype was detected only a few times. The chain links TRBV29-1 to TRBJ2-7; a possible D gene is TRBD1 (6 bases). The V and J ends lost 3 bases and 3 bases respectively, with 9 bases between them. Germline values: CDR1 SQVTM, CDR2 ANQGSEA. The CDR3 has 12 amino acids. The CDR3 is CSVEGADYEQYF. Written as DNA, the CDR3 is TGCAGCGTTGAGGGGGCCGACTACGAGCAGTACTTC.

This clonotype was counted at least ten times. The gene calls are TRBV28 and TRBJ2-3; the D gene is possibly TRBD1 (5 bases). In germline, CDR1 is MDHEN, CDR2 SYDVKM. V was clipped by 5 bases and J by 0 bases, with 9 bases between them. The CDR3 is 14 amino acids. The DNA of the CDR3 is TGTGCCAGCAGTCAGTCAGGGAGCACAGATACGCAGTATTTT. Translated: CASSQSGSTDTQYF.

The chain joins TRBV7-9 to TRBJ2-2; unclear D gene. The CDR3 sequence is 14 residues long. The germline CDR1 and CDR2 sequences are SEHNR and FQNEAQ (reference sequence). Trimming left V 7 bases short and J 5 bases short, with 14 bases between. This CDR3 is CASTTAGPTGELFF. The CDR3 DNA reads as TGTGCCAGCACCACGGCAGGCCCGACCGGGGAGCTGTTTTTT.

The rearrangement joins TRBV5-1 to TRBJ2-2; TRBD2 agrees at 7 bases. CDR1 is SGHRS, CDR2 YFSETQ, per germline. The length of the CDR3 is 16 residues. V lost 0 bases and J lost 4; bases outside the gene matches: 6. The CDR3 loop is CASSLEGLSGTGELFF. CDR3 nucleotides: TGCGCCAGCAGCTTGGAGGGACTATCCGGCACCGGGGAGCTGTTTTTT.

This clonotype has only a few counts. The J gene is TRBJ1-1, the V gene TRBV7-8; TRBD1 might be the D (5 bases). V shed 5 bases and J shed 3 bases, with 10 bases lying between them. Looked up from germline, CDR1 is SGHVS and CDR2 is FQNEAQ. This CDR3 comprises 13 residues. The chain's CDR3 is CASSPGTDTEAFF. In DNA, the CDR3 is TGTGCCAGCAGCCCGGGGACGGACACTGAAGCTTTCTTT.

V gene TRBV7-9 combines with J gene TRBJ2-6; 8 bases fit TRBD1. CDR3 length: 16 residues. Germline V CDR1 and CDR2: SEHNR, FQNEAQ (reference sequence). The trim removed 4 bases at V and 4 bases at J, leaving 6 bases unmatched. The CDR3 region is CASSSLRTGGANVLTF. The CDR3 bases are TGTGCCAGCAGCTCCCTACGGACAGGGGGGGCCAACGTCCTGACTTTC.

There are a few counts of this clonotype. The V call is TRBV5-1, the J call TRBJ2-1; TRBD2 matches 8 bases. With 6 bases clipped from V and 2 bases from J, the junction kept 4 bases outside the gene matches. Germline CDR1 and CDR2: SGHRS and YFSETQ. This CDR3 spans 14 amino acids. In DNA, the CDR3 is TGCGCCAGCACCGGGGGGGAGCCCTACAATGAGCAGTTCTTC. Amino acid sequence: CASTGGEPYNEQFF.

This chain links TRBV27 with TRBJ2-1; the D call may be TRBD1 or TRBD2 (5 bases each). Germline V gene lookup returns CDR1 MNHEY and CDR2 SMNVEV (reference sequence). CDR3 length equals 13 residues. V lost 3 bases to trimming and J lost 13 bases, with 16 bases between them. The CDR3 loop reads CASSFNSGTEQFF. The CDR3 bases are TGTGCCAGCAGTTTTAATAGTGGGACGGAACAGTTCTTC.